Detailed here is one T cell receptor beta chain. Its matching antigen is unknown. A junction end diverges from the germline sequence, so it may reflect a read error. The germline CDR1 and CDR2 sequences are SGHTA and FQGNSA. The CDR3 covers 13 residues. MiXCR, applied by TCRdb to the RT-PCR reads, yields one record per CDR3 protein. The sample records just over 300,000 distinct CDR3 sequences, just over 20% being singletons. The data were obtained in a study of response to subunit inactivated influenza vaccine. Study conclusions and caveats: New T cells are recruited in small numbers by each seasonal influenza vaccination, according to the authors' suggestion.

The chain carries TRBV7-2 and TRBJ2-4; possible D gene TRBD1, 5 bases. The sequence came from a man aged 50 to 69 who received an inactivated influenza vaccine. Sample: PBMCs from blood, taken approximately 20 months after vaccination. CDR3 residues: CASSLNRKSIQYF. For the CDR3, the DNA is TGTGCCAGCAGCTTGAACAGGAAAAGCATTCAGTACTTC.